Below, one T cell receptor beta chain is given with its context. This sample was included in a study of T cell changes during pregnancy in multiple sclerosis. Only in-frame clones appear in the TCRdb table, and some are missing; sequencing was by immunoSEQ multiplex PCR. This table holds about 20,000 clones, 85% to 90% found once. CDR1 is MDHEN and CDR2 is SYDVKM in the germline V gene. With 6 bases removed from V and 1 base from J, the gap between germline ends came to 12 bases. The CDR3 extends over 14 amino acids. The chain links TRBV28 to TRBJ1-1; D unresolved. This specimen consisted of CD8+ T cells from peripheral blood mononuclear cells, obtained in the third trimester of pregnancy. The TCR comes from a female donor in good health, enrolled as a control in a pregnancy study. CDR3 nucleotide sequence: TGTGCCAGCAGGAGGAACTCGGGGAACACTGAAGCTTTCTTT. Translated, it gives CASRRNSGNTEAFF.